Listed below are T cell receptor beta chains from one sample, sequenced in a study of cytomegalovirus exposure and HLA in healthy donors. The data were produced by immunoSEQ multiplex PCR, yet TCRdb's version contains in-frame clones alone and is incomplete. Of 150,000 to 200,000 clones listed, over 70% are singletons. Sequences were obtained from PBMCs. The source of these receptors is a woman between 18 and 29 years old in good health and CMV-seropositive. Both conserved end residues are part of each CDR3. Fields, in order: D gene, J gene, V gene, clone size, CDR3 DNA, CDR3 protein. A D gene is named only where the DNA matches it firmly. A clone size is listed for some rows: how often the clone was seen (once, few, many), or a class if it is expanded.

>-|TRBJ1-5|TRBV5-1|once
TGCGCCAGCAGCTTGGCGGGGGATAGCAATCAGCCCCAGCATTTT
CASSLAGDSNQPQHF
>-|TRBJ2-3|TRBV7-9|-
TGTGCCAGCAGCTGGGCCGCAGATACGCAGTATTTT
CASSWAADTQYF
>TRBD1|TRBJ2-5|TRBV4-1|-
TGCGCCAGCAGCCGGACAGGGGGGCAAGAGACCCAGTACTTC
CASSRTGGQETQYF
>TRBD2|TRBJ2-2|TRBV7-3|-
TGTGCCAGCAGCTTGCGGGGGGATAACACCGGGGAGCTGTTTTTT
CASSLRGDNTGELFF
>TRBD1|TRBJ1-5|TRBV7-2|-
TGTGCCAGCAGCTTAGCGGGTTGGCAGGGGGACCAGCCCCAGCATTTT
CASSLAGWQGDQPQHF
>-|TRBJ2-7|TRBV14|-
TGTGCCAGCAGCCAAACAGGGTTGGAGCAGTACTTC
CASSQTGLEQYF
>-|TRBJ1-1|TRBV20-1|-
TGCAGTGCGAACCCGACGGGGAGGTCTTTCTTT
CSANPTGRSFF
>-|TRBJ1-4|TRBV4-2|-
TGTGCCAGCAGCCAAGTTGATTCGGGGGGGAGTGAAAAACTGTTTTTT
CASSQVDSGGSEKLFF
>-|TRBJ1-2|TRBV15|-
TGTGCCACCAGCAGAAGCCCCGGCAGGGGAATTGGCTACACCTTC
CATSRSPGRGIGYTF
>-|TRBJ1-2|TRBV7-9|-
TGTTCCAGCAGCTTACCAGGGACTTCTGGCTACACCTTC
CSSSLPGTSGYTF